This T cell receptor beta chain was obtained from a study of long-term antiretroviral therapy in people with HIV. The assay used was immunoSEQ (version v3.0), run at survey level. Clones were read by immunoSEQ multiplex PCR, and TCRdb kept only the in-frame ones, dropping some. The sample records 25,000 to 30,000 clones, approximately 81% being singletons. This CDR3 has 15 amino acids. Deletions cut 0 bases from V and 8 bases from J, with 13 bases between. Germline values: CDR1 SGHTA, CDR2 FQGNSA. The study used samples holding about 0.9-11 million cryopreserved PBMC before DNA extraction. This clone was found once. No antigen is known for it. Study-level points and caveats: Within the repertoire, clones expanded before ART were dominant at all time points. Compared with controls, HIV repertoires showed narrower CDR3 length ranges.

This chain connects TRBV7-2 to TRBJ2-2; TRBD2 might be the D (5 bases). This clonotype was sampled from a man aged 35-49 years with HIV. The sequencing used unsorted PBMCs, collected 3 years after starting antiretroviral therapy. The CDR3 reads CASSLAPGLGGELFF. CDR3 bases: TGTGCCAGCAGCTTAGCTCCCGGACTCGGGGGGGAGCTGTTTTTT. The full variable domain, its missing parts supplied by reference TRBV7-2 and TRBJ2-2, is GAGVSQSPSNKVTEKGKDVELRCDPISGHTALYWYRQSLGQGLEFLIYFQGNSAPDKSGLPSDRFSAERTGGSVSTLTIQRTQQEDSAVYLCASSLAPGLGGELFFGEGSRLTVL.